Following are 26 T cell receptor beta chains from one sample sequenced in a study of somatic mutations in cytotoxic T cells in rheumatoid arthritis. TCRdb's copy holds only in-frame clones and misses some; the assay was immunoSEQ multiplex PCR. The sample records about 20,000 clones, around 83% being singletons. The material sequenced was CD8+ T cells sorted from blood. The source of these receptors is a woman between 45 and 65 years old in good health.

The chain uses TRBV7-9 and TRBJ2-1, with D possibly matching TRBD1 (6 bases). The CDR3 spans 15 residues. Germline lookup yields CDR1 SEHNR and CDR2 FQNEAQ (reference sequence). V was pared by 1 base and J by 0 bases, with 7 bases between. The CDR3 here is CASSLVGASYNEQFF. As DNA, the CDR3 is TGTGCCAGCAGCTTAGTGGGGGCCTCCTACAATGAGCAGTTCTTC.

The rearrangement joins TRBV14 to TRBJ1-1; TRBD1 aligns across 8 bases. CDR1 and CDR2 from the germline V gene are SGHDN and FVKESK. V shed 4 bases and J 6 bases; nucleotides not matched to a gene: 10. This CDR3 is built from 15 residues. DNA of the CDR3: TGTGCCAGCAGCCCATACAGGGGGAGGGGGGCTGAAGCTTTCTTT. It translates to CASSPYRGRGAEAFF.

The chain couples TRBV9 to TRBJ2-1; TRBD1 matches 9 bases. The germline V gene has CDR1 SGDLS and CDR2 YYNGEE. There are 15 residues in the CDR3. With 0 bases clipped from V and 3 bases from J, the junction kept 1 base outside the gene matches. The CDR3 reads CASSVAGQGYNEQFF. Written as DNA, the CDR3 is TGTGCCAGCAGCGTAGCGGGACAGGGCTACAATGAGCAGTTCTTC.

The chain recombines TRBV10-1 with TRBJ1-1; the D gene is possibly TRBD1 (6 bases). Germline V gives CDR1 WNHNN, CDR2 SYGVQD (reference sequence). This CDR3 has 14 residues. The V end lost 6 bases, the J end lost 1 base, and 12 bases lay between the germline ends. For the CDR3, the DNA is TGCGCCAGCAGCCGGGACATGACGAACACTGAAGCTTTCTTT. Amino acid sequence: CASSRDMTNTEAFF.

This rearrangement joins TRBV19 to TRBJ1-2, with D hard to call. Germline V CDR1 and CDR2: LNHDA, SQIVND (reference sequence). Trimming cost V 3 bases and J 2 bases, with 4 bases left between them. This CDR3 spans 12 amino acids. The CDR3 reads CASSILNYGYTF. CDR3 in DNA: TGTGCCAGTAGTATTCTCAACTATGGCTACACCTTC.

The V call is TRBV9, the J call TRBJ2-1; 7 bases are shared with TRBD1. CDR1 and CDR2 from the germline V gene are SGDLS and YYNGEE. CDR3 length equals 17 residues. J lost 4 bases, V lost 1 base, and 11 bases had no gene match. The CDR3 region is CASSVSETGTAYNEQFF. The CDR3 DNA reads TGTGCCAGCAGCGTAAGCGAGACAGGGACGGCATACAATGAGCAGTTCTTC.

This clone has only one observation. V gene TRBV6-5 combines with J gene TRBJ1-1, with D maybe TRBD1 (6 bases). Between the trimmed V and J ends, which lost 6 bases and 5 bases, there was a span of 13 bases. Germline V lookup: CDR1 MNHEY, CDR2 SVGAGI. There are 13 residues in the CDR3. This CDR3 is CASRQGGGTEAFF. Written as DNA, the CDR3 is TGTGCCAGCAGACAGGGAGGGGGGACTGAAGCTTTCTTT.

V and J are TRBV6-5 and TRBJ2-1, with D unclear. The CDR3 is 13 residues long. The V gene lost 2 bases and the J gene lost 7 bases, with 9 bases spanning the gap. Germline CDR1 reads MNHEY; CDR2 reads SVGAGI. The CDR3 DNA follows: TGTGCCAGCAGTTACAGGGATGGGAATGAGCAGTTCTTC. Its protein product is CASSYRDGNEQFF.

The chain links TRBV5-4 to TRBJ2-3; no reliable D call. The germline gives CDR1 SGHNT, CDR2 YYREEE (reference sequence). V lost 2 bases to trimming and J lost 4 bases, with 8 bases between them. This CDR3 is 13 amino acids long. CDR3 sequence reads: CASSLESADTQYF. The CDR3 DNA is TGTGCCAGCAGCTTAGAGAGCGCAGATACGCAGTATTTT.

The chain has TRBV7-2 and TRBJ1-5; the D is unclear. This CDR3 is built from 15 residues. The V end was cut by 4 bases, the J end by 0 bases, with 10 bases between. In germline, CDR1 is SGHTA, CDR2 FQGNSA. CDR3 sequence reads: CASSSEDYSNQPQHF. CDR3 DNA sequence: TGTGCCAGCAGCTCAGAAGATTATAGCAATCAGCCCCAGCATTTT.

The V and J genes are TRBV11-2 and TRBJ1-1, with D possibly being TRBD1 (6 bases). Trimming removed 6 bases from V and 2 bases from J, with 25 bases in between. The CDR3 loop spans 18 amino acids. CDR1 and CDR2 (germline): SGHAT, FQNNGV. The CDR3, as DNA: TGTGCCAGCAGACCCCGACTAGGGGGGCTGGGGGGTAACACTGAAGCTTTCTTT. Translation gives CASRPRLGGLGGNTEAFF.

CDR3 sequence reads: CASSYSTPLNTEAFF. The CDR3 DNA sequence: TGTGCCAGCAGTTACTCGACGCCCCTGAACACTGAAGCTTTCTTT. V is TRBV6-5 and J is TRBJ1-1; D is unclear. The germline V gene has CDR1 MNHEY and CDR2 SVGAGI. This CDR3 region has 15 residues. The V and J ends lost 0 bases and 0 bases respectively, with 8 bases between them.

This clone has more than one count but fewer than ten. The chain combines TRBV7-2 with TRBJ1-6; 7 nucleotides align to TRBD1. Germline trimming cut 5 bases from V and 7 bases from J; bases unmatched to any gene: 8. Germline assignment: CDR1 SGHTA and CDR2 FQGNSA. The CDR3 loop spans 15 amino acids. CDR3 bases: TGTGCCAGCAGCCAGCCCAGGGGGGCAAATTCACCCCTCCACTTT. Residues: CASSQPRGANSPLHF.

The V call is TRBV6-5, the J call TRBJ2-5, with TRBD2 matching 10 bases. The closer fit of TRBJ2-7 to the DNA end suggests the J call may be wrong. CDR3 size: 15 residues. Germline values: CDR1 MNHEY, CDR2 SVGAGI. Here the CDR3 reads CASTLGLAGDYEQYF. The CDR3 DNA reads as TGTGCCAGCACTCTCGGGCTAGCGGGGGACTACGAGCAGTACTTC.

This clone was observed once. The chain has TRBV27 and TRBJ2-1; perhaps TRBD1 as D (5 bases). The CDR3 sequence is 13 residues long. Germline V lookup: CDR1 MNHEY, CDR2 SMNVEV (reference sequence). Trimming cost V 2 bases and J 4 bases, with 6 bases left between them. Here the CDR3 DNA reads TGTGCCAGCAGTTTACCAGGGTACAATGAGCAGTTCTTC. It is translated as CASSLPGYNEQFF.

The chain combines TRBV9 with TRBJ2-3, with 7 bases identical to TRBD2. V lost 3 bases and J lost 6; bases outside the gene matches: 4. This CDR3 is 13 amino acids long. Germline assignment: CDR1 SGDLS and CDR2 YYNGEE. This CDR3 is CASSDPGGDTQYF. The CDR3 bases are TGTGCCAGCAGCGACCCGGGGGGTGATACGCAGTATTTT.

The V gene is TRBV9, the J gene TRBJ2-2; TRBD1 agrees at 7 bases. The CDR3 is 15 residues long. The germline gives CDR1 SGDLS, CDR2 YYNGEE. The V gene end was trimmed by 3 bases and the J gene end by 4 bases; junction bases not matched to a gene: 6. The CDR3, as DNA: TGTGCCAGCAGCGGAAGGGGGCGCAGCACCGGGGAGCTGTTTTTT. As protein: CASSGRGRSTGELFF.

The chain carries TRBV6-1 and TRBJ2-3; 10 nucleotides agree with TRBD1. The CDR3 runs to 15 residues. The junction had 5 bases not matched to a gene; V was cut back by 6 bases and J by 2 bases. Germline V CDR1 and CDR2: MNHNS, SASEGT. As DNA, the CDR3 is TGTGCCAGCAGCGGGACAGGGGCACACACAGATACGCAGTATTTT. This sequence encodes CASSGTGAHTDTQYF.

V gene TRBV27 combines with J gene TRBJ1-5; no clear D gene. The V gene lost 3 bases and the J gene lost 5 bases, with 11 bases spanning the gap. Germline CDR1 is MNHEY and CDR2 is SMNVEV (reference sequence). The CDR3 length is 14 residues. Here the CDR3 reads CASSFGAEDQPQHF. The CDR3 DNA follows: TGTGCCAGCAGTTTCGGCGCCGAGGATCAGCCCCAGCATTTT.

This clone was detected once. V is TRBV9 and J is TRBJ1-2; 7 bases agree with TRBD1. V was clipped by 4 bases and J by 1 base; unmatched bases: 16. Per germline, CDR1 SGDLS and CDR2 YYNGEE. The CDR3 is 18 amino acids. In DNA form, the CDR3 reads TGTGCCAGCAGCCTCGGCAGGCAAGGACAGGCGGATAACTATGGCTACACCTTC. As protein: CASSLGRQGQADNYGYTF.

J is TRBJ1-1 and V is TRBV6-1, with 9 nucleotides matching TRBD1. CDR3 length: 16 residues. Germline V lookup: CDR1 MNHNS, CDR2 SASEGT. Trimming cost V 0 bases and J 4 bases; bases outside gene matches: 6. The CDR3 bases are TGTGCCAGCAGTGAAGCGCTGGGACAGGGCTTCACTGAAGCTTTCTTT. This sequence encodes CASSEALGQGFTEAFF.

This sequence joins TRBV4-1 and TRBJ2-3; D unclear. CDR3 length equals 14 residues. Trimming took 1 base from V and 6 from J, leaving 11 bases between them. Germline V gives CDR1 MGHRA, CDR2 YSYEKL. CDR3 sequence: CASSQVPSADTQYF. Written as DNA, the CDR3 is TGCGCCAGCAGCCAAGTCCCGAGCGCGGATACGCAGTATTTT.

The rearrangement uses TRBV18 and TRBJ1-4, with TRBD1 matching over 9 bases. CDR1 KGHSH and CDR2 LQKENI come from the germline V gene. This CDR3 has 15 amino acids. With V trimmed by 3 bases and J by 8 bases, 7 bases remained unmatched. In DNA, the CDR3 is TGTGCCAGCTCACCGACCGGGACAGGGACGGAAAAACTGTTTTTT. Residues: CASSPTGTGTEKLFF.

The rearrangement joins TRBV4-1 to TRBJ1-1; the D is unclear. Germline CDR1 and CDR2: MGHRA and YSYEKL. This CDR3 spans 13 amino acids. With 0 bases removed from V and 8 bases from J, the gap between germline ends came to 10 bases. The CDR3 nucleotides are TGCGCCAGCAGCCAAGAGGGTTTCACGGAAGCTTTCTTT. Protein: CASSQEGFTEAFF.

The chain has TRBV9 and TRBJ2-3, with 8 bases fitting TRBD2. CDR1 SGDLS and CDR2 YYNGEE come from the germline V gene. This CDR3 comprises 16 residues. V lost 2 bases and J lost 0; bases outside the gene matches: 5. CDR3 in amino acids: CASSVSGGASTDTQYF. The CDR3 DNA sequence: TGTGCCAGCAGCGTCTCCGGGGGGGCTAGCACAGATACGCAGTATTTT.

This sequence joins TRBV7-8 and TRBJ1-2; 7 bases are a match to TRBD1. Germline CDR1 and CDR2: SGHVS and FQNEAQ. J lost 3 bases, V lost 2 bases, and 12 bases had no gene match. CDR3 length: 17 residues. The CDR3 nucleotides are TGTGCCAGCAGCTTATTCTACCCGACAGGGCCGGACTATGGCTACACCTTC. Its protein is CASSLFYPTGPDYGYTF. The entire variable domain, with the rest obtained from reference TRBV7-8 and TRBJ1-2, is as follows: GAGVSQSPRYKVAKRGQDVALRCDPISGHVSLFWYQQALGQGPEFLTYFQNEAQLDKSGLPSDRFFAERPEGSVSTLKIQRTQQEDSAVYLCASSLFYPTGPDYGYTFGSGTRLTVV.